Shown below are 27 T cell receptor beta chains from a single sample sequenced in a study of T cells and Merkel cell carcinoma outcomes. TCRdb's table, derived via immunoSEQ multiplex PCR, lists solely in-frame clones and lacks some. The sample has about 15,000 clones, 75% to 85% seen once. The sample comprised tumor tissue from Merkel cell carcinoma. The receptors were sampled from a human donor with Merkel cell carcinoma.

The chain couples TRBV19 to TRBJ2-2; perhaps TRBD1 as D (6 bases). The CDR3 spans 16 residues. V shed 5 bases and J shed 3 bases, with 16 bases lying between them. Looked up from germline, CDR1 is LNHDA and CDR2 is SQIVND (reference sequence). DNA for the CDR3: TGTGCCAGTAGTCTCACACAGGGACGGCACACCGGGGAGCTGTTTTTT. Encoded protein: CASSLTQGRHTGELFF.

The chain recombines TRBV7-9 with TRBJ1-1; D gene unclear. This CDR3 comprises 13 residues. Germline CDR1 SEHNR, CDR2 FQNEAQ (reference sequence). Deletions cut 2 bases from V and 4 bases from J, with 8 bases between. The CDR3 DNA is TGTGCCAGCAGCTTATCCGAGGGCACTGAAGCTTTCTTT. Its translation is CASSLSEGTEAFF. Filled out from reference TRBV7-9 and TRBJ1-1, the complete variable domain reads DTGVSQNPRHKITKRGQNVTFRCDPISEHNRLYWYRQTLGQGPEFLTYFQNEAQLEKSRLLSDRFSAERPKGSFSTLEIQRTEQGDSAMYLCASSLSEGTEAFFGQGTRLTVV.

The sample holds one count of this clone. The chain has TRBV7-6 and TRBJ2-5; D is ambiguous. Germline V gene data show CDR1 as SGHVS and CDR2 as FNYEAQ. The CDR3 is 11 residues long. Between the trimmed V and J ends, which lost 3 bases and 5 bases, there was a span of 4 bases. The CDR3 region has the DNA TGTGCCAGCAGCTTGGATGAGACCCAGTACTTC. Translated, it gives CASSLDETQYF.

The chain recombines TRBV14 with TRBJ1-5; the D is unclear. Germline values: CDR1 SGHDN, CDR2 FVKESK. This CDR3 has 16 amino acids. Trimming pared 5 bases from V and 2 bases from J, leaving 16 bases between. CDR3 nucleotide sequence: TGTGCCAGCAGCGAAGCCAGGCACCAGGGCAATCAGCCCCAGCATTTT. This gives the protein CASSEARHQGNQPQHF.

This clone counts as medium-sized (0.01 to 0.1%). The chain is built from TRBV5-6 and TRBJ2-4; 9 positions agree with TRBD2. The CDR3 runs to 16 residues. CDR1 is SGHDT and CDR2 is YYEEEE in the germline V gene. V lost 3 bases to trimming and J lost 1 base; unmatched junction nucleotides: 5. The CDR3 sequence is CASSSPSGVAKNIQYF. DNA of the CDR3: TGTGCCAGCAGCTCCCCTAGCGGGGTCGCCAAAAACATTCAGTACTTC.

This clone was found once. The chain carries TRBV6-5 and TRBJ2-7; D possibly uses TRBD1 or TRBD2 (5 bases each). Germline lookup yields CDR1 MNHEY and CDR2 SVGAGI. There are 15 residues in the CDR3. V lost 2 bases and J lost 0, with 11 bases in between. The CDR3 coding sequence is TGTGCCAGCAGTTACGTCCAGGGAGCCTCCTACGAGCAGTACTTC. Translation: CASSYVQGASYEQYF.

The sample holds one count of this clone. The rearrangement links TRBV9 to TRBJ2-7, with D perhaps assigned TRBD1 or TRBD2 (5 bases each). The CDR3 consists of 16 residues. V was clipped by 4 bases and J by 5 bases, with 22 bases between them. Germline V gene lookup returns CDR1 SGDLS and CDR2 YYNGEE. CDR3 nucleotides: TGTGCCAGCAGCCAGCACGGGGAACTCAGGGTCCACGAGCAGTACTTC. It specifies CASSQHGELRVHEQYF.

V is TRBV5-8 and J is TRBJ1-2; unclear D gene. Per the germline V gene, CDR1 is SGHTS and CDR2 is YDEGEE. The CDR3 has 13 amino acids. Trimming took off 4 bases at V and 3 bases at J, with 10 bases between the two ends. DNA for the CDR3: TGTGCCAGCAGCCGACCCCCGGACTATGGCTACACCTTC. Its protein is CASSRPPDYGYTF. The full variable domain, its missing parts supplied by reference TRBV5-8 and TRBJ1-2, is EAGVTQSPTHLIKTRGQQATLRCSPISGHTSVYWYQQALGLGLQFLLWYDEGEERNRGNFPPRFSGRQFPNYSSELNVNALELEDSALYLCASSRPPDYGYTFGSGTRLTVV.

This clone occurred once. The CDR3 DNA reads TGTGCCAGCACCCAGGGGACCGAAGCTTTCTTT. It translates to CASTQGTEAFF. J is TRBJ1-1 and V is TRBV28, with D possibly TRBD1 on 6 matching bases. V gave up 7 bases and J gave up 8 bases, with 11 bases separating them. CDR3 length: 11 residues. Germline CDR1 MDHEN, CDR2 SYDVKM.

V gene TRBV5-1 combines with J gene TRBJ2-7; D might be TRBD1 or TRBD2, each matching 5 bases. Germline CDR1 SGHRS, CDR2 YFSETQ. The V end was cut by 4 bases, the J end by 2 bases, with 13 bases between. CDR3 length: 14 residues. The CDR3 nucleotides read TGCGCCAGCAGCAGGGACGGAACCACCTACGAGCAGTACTTC. This sequence encodes CASSRDGTTYEQYF.

The chain employs TRBV7-9 and TRBJ2-7; 14 bases match TRBD2. This CDR3 spans 16 amino acids. The V gene's germline CDR1 is SEHNR and CDR2 FQNEAQ (reference sequence). Losses at the gene ends were 2 bases for V and 5 bases for J; bases not matched to a gene: 5. For the CDR3, the DNA is TGTGCCAGCAGCTTACAAGGGACTAGCGGGAGCGACGAGCAGTACTTC. Its translation: CASSLQGTSGSDEQYF.

V is TRBV9 and J is TRBJ2-1; weak D call: TRBD2 (6 bases). The V end was cut by 3 bases, the J end by 2 bases, with 12 bases between. The CDR3 sequence is 15 residues long. The germline gives CDR1 SGDLS, CDR2 YYNGEE. The CDR3: CASSGEVGAYNEQFF. CDR3 in DNA: TGTGCCAGCAGCGGGGAGGTCGGGGCCTACAATGAGCAGTTCTTC.

This clone was observed once. CDR3 protein: CASSYSLTGKETQYF. The DNA for the CDR3 is TGTGCCAGCAGTTACTCTTTGACAGGGAAAGAGACCCAGTACTTC. V is TRBV6-5 and J is TRBJ2-5; 7 positions match TRBD1. CDR3 length equals 15 residues. V dropped 0 bases and J dropped 3; count of bases not matched to a gene: 4. The germline V gene has CDR1 MNHEY and CDR2 SVGAGI.

The CDR3: CASSFQGEESYEQYF. In nucleotides, the CDR3 is TGTGCCAGCAGTTTCCAGGGGGAAGAGTCCTACGAGCAGTACTTC. V gene TRBV28 combines with J gene TRBJ2-7; TRBD1 matches 7 bases. Germline-derived CDR1 and CDR2 are MDHEN and SYDVKM. The CDR3 has 15 residues. The V and J ends lost 3 bases and 1 base, in that order; junction bases with no gene match: 6. Looking up the rest from reference TRBV28 and TRBJ2-7 gives the full variable domain: DVKVTQSSRYLVKRTGEKVFLECVQDMDHENMFWYRQDPGLGLRLIYFSYDVKMKEKGDIPEGYSVSREKKERFSLILESASTNQTSMYLCASSFQGEESYEQYFGPGTRLTVT.

V usage is TRBV5-1 and J usage is TRBJ1-4; the match to TRBD1 covers 11 bases. The CDR3 contains 15 residues. Germline-derived CDR1 and CDR2 are SGHRS and YFSETQ. V gave up 4 bases and J gave up 6 bases; unmatched junction bases: 5. This CDR3 is CASSARTGGYEKLFF. In DNA form, the CDR3 reads TGCGCCAGCAGCGCCCGGACAGGGGGCTATGAAAAACTGTTTTTT.

The chain joins TRBV6-6 to TRBJ1-5; TRBD1 aligns across 7 bases. The CDR3 length is 13 residues. Unmatched junction bases numbered 3, after V lost 6 bases and J lost 4 bases. Germline V gene data show CDR1 as MNHNY and CDR2 as SVGAGI (reference sequence). Written as DNA, the CDR3 is TGTGCCAGCAGCTACAGGGGTAATCAGCCCCAGCATTTT. Translation: CASSYRGNQPQHF.

The chain combines TRBV18 with TRBJ2-2; TRBD1 matches 10 bases. Germline CDR1 is KGHSH and CDR2 is LQKENI. V lost 0 bases to trimming and J lost 8 bases; unmatched junction nucleotides: 3. This CDR3 is built from 15 residues. CDR3 sequence reads: CASSPPGQGTGELFF. CDR3 nucleotide sequence: TGTGCCAGCTCACCACCGGGACAGGGGACGGGGGAGCTGTTTTTT.

The CDR3 DNA follows: TGTGCCAGCTCACCAGACCAGCGAGGGGAGACCCAGTACTTC. The encoded protein is CASSPDQRGETQYF. The chain carries TRBV18 and TRBJ2-5, with D possibly being TRBD2 (5 bases). The CDR3 sequence is 14 residues long. Trimming removed 2 bases from V and 5 bases from J, with 12 bases in between. Germline CDR1 reads KGHSH; CDR2 reads LQKENI.

The chain recombines TRBV6-5 with TRBJ2-5; no reliable D call. The CDR3 has 13 amino acids. The germline gives CDR1 MNHEY, CDR2 SVGAGI. With 1 base removed from V and 5 bases from J, the gap between germline ends came to 8 bases. The CDR3: CASSYLDAETQYF. CDR3 DNA sequence: TGTGCCAGCAGTTACTTGGACGCGGAGACCCAGTACTTC.

The chain recombines TRBV7-3 with TRBJ1-1; TRBD1 matches at 8 bases. Germline CDR1 SGHTA, CDR2 FQGTGA. V gave up 2 bases and J gave up 7 bases; unmatched junction bases: 6. The CDR3 is 14 amino acids. The CDR3 loop is CASSLDGDRLEAFF. DNA of the CDR3: TGTGCCAGCAGCTTAGATGGGGACAGGCTTGAAGCTTTCTTT.

This rearrangement joins TRBV5-6 to TRBJ2-1; D may match TRBD1 or TRBD2 (6 bases each). Germline lookup yields CDR1 SGHDT and CDR2 YYEEEE. V was cut by 0 bases and J by 6 bases, with 10 bases left in between. This CDR3 contains 14 residues. The CDR3 bases are TGTGCCAGCAGCTTGGAGGGGGGCAGCAATGAGCAGTTCTTC. Protein: CASSLEGGSNEQFF.

The rearrangement links TRBV18 to TRBJ1-2; no reliable D call. The germline V gene has CDR1 KGHSH and CDR2 LQKENI. This CDR3 region has 13 residues. V was shortened by 1 base and J by 8 bases, with 11 bases between the two germline ends. The CDR3 is CASSPRTVVGYTF. The CDR3 DNA reads TGTGCCAGCTCACCACGGACGGTAGTGGGCTACACCTTC.

V gene TRBV29-1 combines with J gene TRBJ1-4; D remains ambiguous. V was trimmed by 7 bases and J by 0 bases, leaving 6 bases between them. This CDR3 has 12 amino acids. Germline-derived CDR1 and CDR2 are SQVTM and ANQGSEA. This chain's CDR3 is CSAQPTNEKLFF. CDR3 in DNA: TGCAGCGCCCAACCAACTAATGAAAAACTGTTTTTT.

The V call is TRBV6-1, the J call TRBJ2-5, with a tentative D call TRBD2 (7 bases). CDR1 MNHNS and CDR2 SASEGT come from the germline V gene. The CDR3 runs 14 residues. V was cut by 5 bases and J by 1 base, with 11 bases left in between. CDR3 sequence (DNA): TGTGCCAGCAGTCTGAGGGGGGGCCAAGAGACCCAGTACTTC. Its protein product is CASSLRGGQETQYF.

The gene calls are TRBV4-2 and TRBJ1-5; weak D call: TRBD1 (6 bases). This CDR3 region has 15 residues. Trimming left V 2 bases short and J 3 bases short, with 11 bases between. CDR1 is LGHNA and CDR2 is YNFKEQ in the germline V gene. The CDR3 loop reads CASSQSQGPNQPQHF. The CDR3 DNA reads TGTGCCAGCAGCCAATCTCAGGGGCCCAATCAGCCCCAGCATTTT.

The chain has TRBV18 and TRBJ2-1; D might be TRBD1 (6 bases). CDR3 length: 14 amino acids. The ends were cut back, 4 bases at V and 8 bases at J, with 15 bases in the middle. CDR1 and CDR2 from the germline V gene are KGHSH and LQKENI. Written as DNA, the CDR3 is TGTGCCAGCTCACGAGATAGACAGGCCGATGAGCAGTTCTTC. Translated, it gives CASSRDRQADEQFF.

The V gene is TRBV2, the J gene TRBJ2-7; weak D call: TRBD2 (6 bases). The CDR3 extends over 13 amino acids. Germline V CDR1 and CDR2: SNHLY, FYNNEI. Trimming shortened V by 6 bases and J by 6 bases, and 15 bases separated the two germline ends. CDR3 sequence: CASSGWTTGEQYF. The CDR3 DNA reads TGTGCCAGCAGCGGCTGGACTACGGGCGAGCAGTACTTC.